A selection of T cell receptor beta chains follows, all from one sample in a study of vaccination and CD4 T cells after COVID-19. The antigens of these receptors remain unknown. TCRdb itself ran the PCR reads through MiXCR, one entry per CDR3 protein. The data hold 20,000 to 25,000 distinct CDR3 sequences, with 43% observed a single time. The sequencing used CD4+ T cells from blood, cultured in vitro, collected about 7 months after SARS-CoV-2 vaccination. These receptors originate from a human donor who had recovered from COVID-19. Each CDR3 is given with its conserved first and last residue. Each record gives: CDR3 protein, CDR3 DNA, clone size, D gene, J gene, V gene. A D gene is named only where the DNA matches it firmly. Expanded clones are given a class, and other clones once, few, many or no size at all.

CSARFTGSPHEQYF | TGCAGTGCTAGATTTACAGGGAGCCCCCACGAGCAGTACTTC | . | . | TRBJ2-7 | TRBV20-1
CASSPMSGRRETQYF | TGTGCCAGCTCACCGATGTCAGGCAGAAGGGAGACCCAGTACTTC | . | . | TRBJ2-5 | TRBV18
CASRAGLVQPQHF | TGTGCCAGCAGGGCAGGGCTTGTTCAGCCCCAGCATTTT | few | . | TRBJ1-5 | TRBV28
CASSLTSLYGYTF | TGTGCCAGTAGCCTGACATCGCTCTATGGCTACACCTTC | . | . | TRBJ1-2 | TRBV19
CSARIGLAGSTDTQYF | TGCAGTGCTAGAATCGGACTAGCGGGTAGCACAGATACGCAGTATTTT | few | TRBD2 | TRBJ2-3 | TRBV20-1
CASSPGTGHTDTQYF | TGTGCCAGCAGCCCCGGGACAGGGCACACAGATACGCAGTATTTT | . | TRBD1 | TRBJ2-3 | TRBV6-2/TRBV6-3
CASRGRFPRCNEQFF | TGTGCCAGTAGGGGCCGATTCCCCCGATGCAATGAGCAGTTCTTC | . | . | TRBJ2-1 | TRBV21-1
CASSMTGYQPQHF | TGTGCTAGTAGTATGACAGGTTATCAGCCCCAGCATTTT | . | . | TRBJ1-5 | TRBV19
CSARVASGSSYEQYF | TGCAGTGCTAGAGTTGCTAGCGGGTCCTCCTACGAGCAGTACTTC | few | TRBD2 | TRBJ2-7 | TRBV20-1
CASSLRHPSTEAFF | TGTGCCAGCAGTTTGCGGCACCCGTCCACTGAAGCTTTCTTT | few | . | TRBJ1-1 | TRBV27
CATSRDFGTGSDTQYF | TGTGCCACCAGCAGAGATTTTGGGACAGGTAGTGATACGCAGTATTTT | . | TRBD1 | TRBJ2-3 | TRBV15
CSARDLGTGPFRLNTEAFF | TGCAGTGCTAGAGATCTAGGGACAGGGCCATTTCGGCTGAACACTGAAGCTTTCTTT | . | TRBD1 | TRBJ1-1 | TRBV20-1
CASSIGRLPRETQYF | TGTGCCAGTAGTATAGGCAGGCTCCCCAGAGAGACCCAGTACTTC | . | . | TRBJ2-5 | TRBV19
CASSYSGQGEQYF | TGTGCCAGCAGTTACTCGGGACAGGGCGAGCAGTACTTC | . | TRBD1 | TRBJ2-7 | TRBV6-5
CASSESRGYEQYF | TGTGCCAGCAGTGAGTCCCGGGGGTACGAGCAGTACTTC | . | . | TRBJ2-7 | TRBV6-1
CASSLDGGTYEQYF | TGTGCCAGCAGCTTAGACGGCGGGACGTACGAGCAGTACTTC | . | . | TRBJ2-7 | TRBV7-9
CASSRDRGTDTQYF | TGCGCCAGCAGCCGGGACAGGGGTACAGATACGCAGTATTTT | few | TRBD1 | TRBJ2-3 | TRBV10-1
CASSPRAGQETQYF | TGTGCCAGCAGCCCACGAGCCGGTCAAGAGACCCAGTACTTC | . | . | TRBJ2-5 | TRBV11-1
CSVDASDEQYF | TGCAGCGTTGATGCCAGCGACGAGCAGTACTTC | once | . | TRBJ2-7 | TRBV29-1
CASLGHSNQPQHF | TGTGCCAGCCTGGGCCATAGCAATCAGCCCCAGCATTTT | medium-sized | . | TRBJ1-5 | TRBV6-1
CSARAKANYGYTF | TGCAGTGCTAGAGCGAAGGCTAACTATGGCTACACCTTC | . | . | TRBJ1-2 | TRBV20-1
CSARTSDTQYF | TGCAGTGCGAGAACTTCTGATACGCAGTATTTT | . | . | TRBJ2-3 | TRBV20-1
CASSLLTGSTEAFF | TGTGCCAGCAGTTTACTCACAGGGAGTACTGAAGCTTTCTTT | medium-sized | . | TRBJ1-1 | TRBV28
CSVAQDNNSPLHF | TGCAGCGTTGCACAAGACAATAATTCACCCCTCCACTTT | . | . | TRBJ1-6 | TRBV29-1
CATRGPPNYNEQFF | TGTGCCACCAGGGGCCCCCCCAACTACAATGAGCAGTTCTTC | . | . | TRBJ2-1 | TRBV15
CAISDTGPRRHNEQFF | TGTGCCATCAGTGACACCGGACCTCGGCGGCACAATGAGCAGTTCTTC | few | . | TRBJ2-1 | TRBV10-3
CASSIPPLPGVEQFF | TGTGCCAGTAGTATACCCCCCTTGCCGGGGGTGGAGCAGTTCTTC | . | . | TRBJ2-1 | TRBV19
CSASPRAGAGDNQPQHF | TGCAGTGCCTCACCCCGTGCAGGGGCCGGAGATAATCAGCCCCAGCATTTT | . | . | TRBJ1-5 | TRBV20-1
CASSFYETQYF | TGTGCCAGCAGTTTCTATGAGACCCAGTACTTC | . | . | TRBJ2-5 | TRBV28
CAISNVGQGGSYEQYF | TGTGCCATCAGTAACGTCGGACAGGGAGGATCCTACGAGCAGTACTTC | . | TRBD1 | TRBJ2-7 | TRBV10-3
CASSLTGGANTEAFF | TGTGCCAGCAGCTTGACAGGGGGCGCGAACACTGAAGCTTTCTTT | few | TRBD1 | TRBJ1-1 | TRBV7-3
CASSNRKELSEQYF | TGTGCCAGCAGCAATCGGAAGGAGCTGAGTGAGCAGTACTTC | . | . | TRBJ2-7 | TRBV7-2
CSARGDGRALDEQFF | TGCAGTGCGCGTGGGGACGGGAGGGCCCTCGACGAGCAGTTCTTC | . | TRBD2 | TRBJ2-1 | TRBV20-1
CSASPGGNYGYTF | TGCAGTGCTAGCCCCGGTGGGAACTATGGCTACACCTTC | few | . | TRBJ1-2 | TRBV20-1
CSAKRLAGVGQFF | TGCAGTGCTAAACGACTAGCGGGAGTGGGGCAGTTCTTC | . | TRBD2 | TRBJ2-1 | TRBV20-1
CATSRSGTASSYEQYF | TGTGCCACCAGCAGATCCGGGACAGCGAGCTCCTACGAGCAGTACTTC | . | TRBD1 | TRBJ2-7 | TRBV15
CASSESLMVQKAFF | TGTGCCAGCAGTGAATCTCTCATGGTGCAGAAAGCTTTCTTT | . | . | TRBJ1-1 | TRBV6-1
CASSASRGYTF | TGTGCCAGCAGCGCAAGCCGTGGCTACACCTTC | . | . | TRBJ1-2 | TRBV5-6
CASSIGGQDASPLHF | TGTGCCAGTAGTATAGGGGGACAGGATGCTTCACCCCTCCACTTT | few | TRBD1 | TRBJ1-6 | TRBV19
CASSQPGGRDHEQYF | TGTGCCAGCAGTCAACCCGGGGGGCGGGACCACGAGCAGTACTTC | few | . | TRBJ2-7 | TRBV6-1